The present TCR beta chain was sequenced within a study of shared clonotypes between healthy human individuals. Findings of the study overall: The generation probabilities recorded for non-shared clonotypes fell below those of clonotypes shared by all four donors. The study generally estimated greater richness for naive than memory subsets.

On this clone: Its antigen remains unknown.

Assay: immunoSEQ multiplex PCR; the TCRdb copy retains only in-frame clones and omits some. Found here are 400,000 or so clones, around 96% of them singletons; the top ten hold around 0.3%. The specimen sequenced was memory CD8+ T cells sorted from blood. This sample's subset: CD45RO+ cells pooled with CCR7-negative TemRA cells. The source is a man aged 25-45 years in good health.

In nucleotides, the CDR3 is TGTGCCAGCAGTTTAGTAGCGGGATCTGGGGCCAACGTCCTGACTTTC. Translated: CASSLVAGSGANVLTF. The chain employs TRBV6-5 and TRBJ2-6; 8 nucleotides align to TRBD2. CDR3 length: 16 amino acids. The V gene end was trimmed by 4 bases and the J gene end by 1 base; junction bases not matched to a gene: 3. Germline V gives CDR1 MNHEY, CDR2 SVGAGI.